These T cell receptor beta chains were read from a single sample in a study of OX40 agonist ivuxolimab in advanced cancers. The table came from immunoSEQ multiplex PCR; TCRdb's copy has only in-frame clones and leaves some out. This table has around 10,000 clones, around 79% appearing once. The specimen comprised CD4+ or CD8+ T cells sorted from blood, sampled in a trial of the OX40 agonist ivuxolimab. Receptors were obtained from an adult with an advanced solid tumor such as melanoma, head and neck, liver or kidney cancer. CDR3s include the opening cysteine and the closing phenylalanine or tryptophan. D genes are given only for firm matches. Not all rows give a size; the values are once, few, many and, for expanded clones, a class.

D gene	V gene	clone size	J gene	CDR3 protein	CDR3 DNA
.	TRBV28	.	TRBJ1-5	CASSSRVGGQPQHF	TGTGCCAGCAGTTCACGGGTTGGTGGCCAGCCCCAGCATTTT
.	TRBV18	.	TRBJ2-7	CASSTAGYEQYF	TGTGCCAGCTCCACAGCCGGGTACGAGCAGTACTTC
TRBD2	TRBV28	.	TRBJ2-7	CASSPVTSGAYEQYF	TGTGCCAGCAGTCCTGTGACTAGCGGTGCCTACGAGCAGTACTTC
TRBD2	TRBV7-3	.	TRBJ2-1	CASSSLSSGRDEQFF	TGTGCCAGCAGCTCTCTTAGCAGCGGGAGAGATGAGCAGTTCTTC
.	TRBV5-6	few	TRBJ1-1	CASIPGPGANEAFF	TGTGCCAGCATCCCAGGGCCTGGGGCTAATGAAGCTTTCTTT
.	TRBV5-1	.	TRBJ2-7	CASSLNVGAGAEQYF	TGCGCCAGCAGCTTGAATGTTGGGGCAGGGGCCGAGCAGTACTTC
.	TRBV4-2	once	TRBJ1-1	CASSQDWQAEVNTEAFF	TGTGCCAGCAGCCAAGATTGGCAGGCGGAGGTGAACACTGAAGCTTTCTTT
TRBD1	TRBV27	few	TRBJ2-1	CASTVAGTDYNEQFF	TGTGCCAGCACCGTGGCCGGGACAGATTACAATGAGCAGTTCTTC
.	TRBV11-3	.	TRBJ2-1	CASSWGPYVEQFF	TGTGCCAGCAGCTGGGGCCCATACGTGGAGCAGTTCTTC
.	TRBV15	once	TRBJ1-1	CATSTPLQDTEAFF	TGTGCCACCAGCACACCTCTTCAGGACACTGAAGCTTTCTTT
.	TRBV6-1	.	TRBJ1-2	CASSEAWDNYGYTF	TGTGCCAGCAGTGAAGCTTGGGATAACTATGGCTACACCTTC
.	TRBV5-1	.	TRBJ1-1	CASNTGKGAFF	TGCGCCAGCAATACGGGAAAGGGGGCTTTCTTT
TRBD1	TRBV25-1	.	TRBJ1-4	CASSEFRQGGEKLFF	TGTGCCAGCAGTGAATTCAGACAGGGAGGTGAAAAACTGTTTTTT
TRBD1	TRBV28	.	TRBJ2-1	CASSLRGTGLYNEQFF	TGTGCCAGCAGTTTAAGAGGGACAGGGCTTTACAATGAGCAGTTCTTC
TRBD1	TRBV2	.	TRBJ1-4	CASNEPLDRGRSANEKLFF	TGTGCCAGCAACGAACCCCTTGACAGGGGGCGATCAGCTAATGAAAAACTGTTTTTT
TRBD1	TRBV7-8	.	TRBJ2-3	CASSPTGDGPDTQYF	TGTGCCAGCAGCCCGACAGGGGACGGGCCAGATACGCAGTATTTT
.	TRBV15	.	TRBJ1-5	CATSRSRGSNQPQHF	TGTGCCACCAGCAGATCCAGGGGTAGCAATCAGCCCCAGCATTTT
.	TRBV28	.	TRBJ1-5	CASRRQALNQPQHF	TGTGCCAGCAGACGACAGGCCCTTAATCAGCCCCAGCATTTT
.	TRBV9	medium-sized	TRBJ1-4	CASSGGTDEKLFF	TGTGCCAGCAGCGGGGGGACGGATGAAAAACTGTTTTTT
.	TRBV29-1	.	TRBJ2-2	CSVVSPEGITGELFF	TGCAGCGTTGTGAGCCCGGAAGGGATCACCGGGGAGCTGTTTTTT
TRBD2	TRBV5-1	.	TRBJ2-2	CASSPGLAGGRTGELFF	TGCGCCAGCAGCCCCGGACTAGCGGGAGGACGCACCGGGGAGCTGTTTTTT
TRBD1	TRBV9	.	TRBJ2-7	CASSAGSGTGTYEQYF	TGTGCCAGCAGCGCGGGCTCCGGGACAGGGACCTACGAGCAGTACTTC
.	TRBV7-2	few	TRBJ2-7	CASSDTAGAYEQYF	TGTGCCAGCAGTGATACAGCCGGGGCCTACGAGCAGTACTTC
.	TRBV5-1	.	TRBJ2-3	CASSFFPLASTDTQYF	TGCGCCAGCAGCTTTTTCCCCCTGGCTAGCACAGATACGCAGTATTTT
TRBD1	TRBV11-3	.	TRBJ2-3	CASSFAQGTDTQYF	TGTGCCAGCAGCTTCGCACAGGGGACAGATACGCAGTATTTT
.	TRBV2	.	TRBJ2-7	CASSELAGTYEQYF	TGTGCCAGCAGTGAATTGGCCGGGACCTACGAGCAGTACTTC
.	TRBV9	.	TRBJ1-6	CASSSSNSPLHF	TGTGCCAGCAGCAGCAGTAATTCACCCCTCCACTTT
.	TRBV7-9	.	TRBJ2-7	CASSSASYEQYF	TGTGCCAGCAGCTCGGCCTCCTACGAGCAGTACTTC
.	TRBV10-3	medium-sized	TRBJ2-7	CAISESTPTTYEQYF	TGTGCCATCAGTGAGTCAACCCCCACTACCTACGAGCAGTACTTC
TRBD1	TRBV4-1	.	TRBJ1-4	CASSQGQGDEKLFF	TGCGCCAGCAGCCAAGGACAGGGCGATGAAAAACTGTTTTTT
TRBD1	TRBV28	few	TRBJ2-2	CASSSRQGSNTGELFF	TGTGCCAGCAGTTCCCGACAGGGATCGAACACCGGGGAGCTGTTTTTT
.	TRBV30	.	TRBJ1-1	CAWSETVEAFF	TGTGCCTGGAGTGAGACCGTTGAAGCTTTCTTT
TRBD1	TRBV6-6	.	TRBJ1-2	CASSPGGANGYTF	TGTGCCAGCAGTCCAGGGGGAGCCAATGGCTACACCTTC
TRBD2	TRBV6-4	.	TRBJ2-3	CASSDVAGASTDTQYF	TGTGCCAGCAGTGACGTAGCGGGGGCTAGCACAGATACGCAGTATTTT
.	TRBV7-9	few	TRBJ2-2	CASRTGELFF	TGTGCCAGCCGCACCGGGGAGCTGTTTTTT
.	TRBV5-5	.	TRBJ1-5	CASSHDTGSPEPQHF	TGTGCCAGCAGCCACGATACAGGGAGTCCAGAGCCCCAGCATTTT
TRBD2	TRBV27	.	TRBJ2-7	CASSLRGGYYEQYF	TGTGCCAGCAGCCTCCGCGGGGGGTATTACGAGCAGTACTTC
TRBD1	TRBV10-3	.	TRBJ1-1	CAISGTGFLNTEAFF	TGTGCCATCAGTGGGACAGGGTTTTTGAACACTGAAGCTTTCTTT
.	TRBV7-3	.	TRBJ2-7	CASSDTAGAYEQYF	TGTGCCAGCAGTGATACAGCCGGGGCCTACGAGCAGTACTTC
.	TRBV28	.	TRBJ1-4	CASIRSGREKLFF	TGTGCCAGCATAAGGTCCGGCCGTGAAAAACTGTTTTTT
TRBD2	TRBV4-2	.	TRBJ2-7	CASSQVSTSGSSSYEQYF	TGTGCCAGCAGCCAAGTATCTACTAGCGGGAGTAGCTCCTACGAGCAGTACTTC
TRBD2	TRBV30	once	TRBJ2-1	CAWTWGTSVYNEQFF	TGTGCCTGGACCTGGGGGACTAGCGTTTACAATGAGCAGTTCTTC
.	TRBV7-2	.	TRBJ2-1	CASSSGTGKWEQFF	TGTGCCAGCAGCTCTGGGACGGGGAAGTGGGAGCAGTTCTTC
TRBD1	TRBV19	.	TRBJ2-7	CASSPGTGTYEQYF	TGTGCCAGTAGCCCTGGGACAGGCACCTACGAGCAGTACTTC